A selection of T cell receptor beta chains follows, all from one sample in a study of read filtering for tumor transcriptome and immune sequencing. One entry per CDR3 protein results from TCRdb running MiXCR on the reads. The data hold more than 55,000 distinct CDR3 sequences, with roughly a fifth observed a single time. Material for sequencing was a population of CD138-negative cells sorted from bone marrow. These receptors originate from a donor aged 40 or older with multiple myeloma. CDR3s include the opening cysteine and the closing phenylalanine or tryptophan. A D gene is named only where the DNA matches it firmly. Size values are once, few and many counts, or a class for expanded clones, and some rows have none.

TRBJ2-5,TRBD2,TRBV4-2,many,TGTGCCAGCAGCCCGGGTGGGCTAGCGGGAGTTCTTTGGGGAGAGACCCAGTACTTC,CASSPGGLAGVLWGETQYF
TRBJ2-3,TRBD1,TRBV11-1,many,TGTGCCAGCAGCCCAGACAGGGGTACGCAGTATTTT,CASSPDRGTQYF
TRBJ2-7,.,TRBV11-2,few,TGTGCCAGCAGCTTCTCTCGGGAACCCTACGAGCAGTACTTC,CASSFSREPYEQYF
TRBJ2-7,TRBD2,TRBV30,.,TGTGCCTGGAGTGTATTGGGGCGGGGGGCCTCCTACGAGCAGTACTTC,CAWSVLGRGASYEQYF
TRBJ2-1,TRBD2,TRBV11-3,.,TGTGCCAGCAGCTTAGTTAGCGGGCAGGACAATGAGCAGTTCTTC,CASSLVSGQDNEQFF
TRBJ2-1,.,TRBV29-1,many,TGCAGCGTTGATCCGGACGGAACCTACAATGAGCAGTTCTTC,CSVDPDGTYNEQFF
TRBJ2-5,.,TRBV20-1,many,TGCAGTGCTAGAGATCTTACGGGTTTGTCCGAGACCCAGTACTTC,CSARDLTGLSETQYF
TRBJ2-5,.,TRBV20-1,many,TGCAGTGCTCGTGCCTGGGGGGCGACGGAGACCCAGTACTTC,CSARAWGATETQYF
TRBJ1-1,TRBD1,TRBV29-1,many,TGCAGCGGACAGGGACCTGAAGCTTTCTTT,CSGQGPEAFF
TRBJ2-5,.,TRBV11-3,many,TGTGCCAGCAGCCCCTCCCTGGGAGAGACCCAGTACTTC,CASSPSLGETQYF
TRBJ2-3,.,TRBV20-1,.,TGCAGTGCTAGAGATGCGAGAGGGAGCACAGATACGCAGTATTTT,CSARDARGSTDTQYF
TRBJ2-5,.,TRBV27,many,TGTGCCAGCAAGGGGGAGACCCAAGAGACCCAGTACTTC,CASKGETQETQYF
TRBJ2-2,TRBD2,TRBV6-5,.,TGTGCCAGCAGACTGGGACTAGCGGGGGGAAACACCCGGGAGCTGTTTTTT,CASRLGLAGGNTRELFF
TRBJ1-1,.,TRBV11-2,few,TGTGCCGGAGGCAGGGATGGCACTGAAGCTTTCTTT,CAGGRDGTEAFF
TRBJ2-7,.,TRBV6-5,many,TGTGCCAGCAGTTACTCTGCTTCGGGTTGGTACGAGCAGTACTTC,CASSYSASGWYEQYF
TRBJ1-1,.,TRBV12-3/TRBV12-4,many,TGTGCCAGCAGTTCGGGGATTAACACTGAAGCTTTCTTT,CASSSGINTEAFF
TRBJ2-5,.,TRBV4-1,many,TGCGCCAGCAGCCAAGTAGACAGGACGGGGGAGACCCAGTACTTC,CASSQVDRTGETQYF
TRBJ1-5,TRBD1,TRBV20-1,many,TGCAGTGCTATCGGGACAGGGGGCGATTTGATCCATCAGCCCCAGCATTTT,CSAIGTGGDLIHQPQHF
TRBJ2-1,.,TRBV7-8,many,TGTGCCAGCAGCCCCCCAAAAACCTACAATGAGCAGTTCTTC,CASSPPKTYNEQFF
TRBJ1-5,.,TRBV12-3/TRBV12-4,many,TGTGCCAGCAGCTCAGACAGGACGCAGCCCCAGCATTTT,CASSSDRTQPQHF
TRBJ1-1,.,TRBV29-1,.,TGCAGCGCCCCGAGGGAGGGTAACACTGAAGCTTTCTTT,CSAPREGNTEAFF
TRBJ2-1,TRBD2,TRBV7-9,many,TGTGCCAGCAGCTGGTTAGCGGGGTTAGATCAGTTCTTC,CASSWLAGLDQFF
TRBJ1-2,.,TRBV6-6,many,TGTGCCAGCAGTGGCGACAGCCCCGGACTCTATGGCTACACCTTC,CASSGDSPGLYGYTF
TRBJ1-1,TRBD1,TRBV28,many,TGTGCCAGCAGTTTAAGGGGGCCTAACACTGAAGCTTTCTTT,CASSLRGPNTEAFF
TRBJ2-6,.,TRBV15,many,TGTGCCACCAGCAGTCGATGGGGGGGGCCTGGGGCCAACGTCCTGACTTTC,CATSSRWGGPGANVLTF
TRBJ1-2,TRBD1,TRBV29-1,many,TGCAGCGTTGACTTCCCGACATCCGGGACAGGGGGCGGCTATGGCTACACCTTC,CSVDFPTSGTGGGYGYTF
TRBJ2-2,.,TRBV11-2,.,TGTGCCAGCGGCGGGACAACGAACACCGGGGAGCTGTTTTTT,CASGGTTNTGELFF
TRBJ2-1,.,TRBV2,.,TGTGCCAGCAGGAGTGGAGGTGAGCAGTTCTTC,CASRSGGEQFF
TRBJ1-2,.,TRBV29-1,.,TGCAGCGCCCATTCGACAGGCGCTAATTCAGGCTACACCTTC,CSAHSTGANSGYTF
TRBJ1-1,.,TRBV30,many,TGTGCCTGGAGTGCGGGGGTTGGTGAAGCTTTCTTT,CAWSAGVGEAFF
TRBJ1-1,.,TRBV6-5,many,TGTGCCAGCAGTTACAGGGCTGAAGCTTTCTTT,CASSYRAEAFF
TRBJ2-1,.,TRBV12-3/TRBV12-4,many,TGTGCCAGCAGTTTAGGCGGGGCTTCCTACAATGAGCAGTTCTTC,CASSLGGASYNEQFF
TRBJ2-2,TRBD2,TRBV7-6,.,TGTGCCAGCAGCCTAGTGGCTAGCGGGAGAGCTTACACCGGGGAGCTGTTTTTT,CASSLVASGRAYTGELFF
TRBJ1-3,.,TRBV3-1,.,TGTGCCAGCAGCCCGACCAAGGGATCTGGAAACACCATATATTTT,CASSPTKGSGNTIYF
TRBJ2-3,.,TRBV18,many,TGTGCCAGCTCACCAACAGATACGCAGTATTTT,CASSPTDTQYF
TRBJ2-3,.,TRBV12-3/TRBV12-4,many,TGTGCCAGCAGTTTAGGCCGGTTCACAGATACGCAGTATTTT,CASSLGRFTDTQYF
TRBJ2-1,.,TRBV2,many,TGTGCCAGCAGTGTCTTCGGACAGCCCTACAATGAGCAGTTCTTC,CASSVFGQPYNEQFF
TRBJ2-2,.,TRBV7-3,medium-sized,TGTGCCAGCAGCTTAACCCCGAACACCGGGGAGCTGTTTTTT,CASSLTPNTGELFF
TRBJ1-2,TRBD1,TRBV5-1,.,TGCGCCACCTCGGACAGGGAGATGGATGGCTACACCTTC,CATSDREMDGYTF
TRBJ2-7,TRBD1,TRBV30,.,TGTTCCTGGAGTGTATTTGGGACAGCTTACGAGCAGTACTTC,CSWSVFGTAYEQYF
TRBJ2-2,TRBD2,TRBV7-8,few,TGTGCCAGCAGCTTCCGGGCTAGCGGGAACACCGGGGAGCTGTTTTTT,CASSFRASGNTGELFF
TRBJ1-1,.,TRBV27,many,TGTGCCAGCCACGAATTGGGTCACGCTAGGGACACTGAAGCTTTCTTT,CASHELGHARDTEAFF
TRBJ2-1,TRBD1,TRBV30,many,TGTGCCTGGAGGCGAGCCTCGACAGGGATCGGGTACAATGAGCAGTTCTTC,CAWRRASTGIGYNEQFF
TRBJ2-3,.,TRBV12-3/TRBV12-4,.,TGTGCCAGCAGATCTCTAGCCGGAGTAGGTACAGATGCGCAGTATTTT,CASRSLAGVGTDAQYF
TRBJ2-5,TRBD2,TRBV29-1,many,TGCAGCGTTGATCAAGCGGGAGGGGAAGAGACCCAGTACTTC,CSVDQAGGEETQYF
TRBJ2-3,.,TRBV3-1,many,TGTGCCAGCAGCCAAGAATCGGGCGGTATATACTACACAGATACGCAGTATTTT,CASSQESGGIYYTDTQYF
TRBJ2-5,.,TRBV20-1,many,TGCAGTGCCCCAAGTATCGTAAGGCAAGAGACCCAGTACTTC,CSAPSIVRQETQYF
TRBJ1-1,.,TRBV14,.,TGTGCCAGCAGCCAAGAGTGGGGGACTGAAGCTTTCTTT,CASSQEWGTEAFF
TRBJ2-5,.,TRBV14,many,TGTGCCAGCAGCCCCAGTCGGGGGTTTCTGGGGGGGACCCAGTACTTC,CASSPSRGFLGGTQYF
TRBJ2-1,TRBD2,TRBV10-3,.,TGTGCCATCAGTGGAGTGCCGGGACTAGCGGGGGGGCCCAAGAATGAGCAGTTCTTC,CAISGVPGLAGGPKNEQFF
TRBJ2-1,.,TRBV23-1,many,TGCGCCAGCAGTCAATCGTGGACCGTCAGAGAGCAGTTCTTC,CASSQSWTVREQFF
TRBJ2-7,TRBD1,TRBV7-8,.,TGTGCCAGCAGCCCCGGACAGGGACGGAACGAGCAGTACTTC,CASSPGQGRNEQYF
TRBJ1-5,TRBD1,TRBV14,many,TGTGCCACCCCCACACAGGGGGGGGACAAGGAGTTGGGGCCCCAGCATTTT,CATPTQGGDKELGPQHF
TRBJ2-5,TRBD2,TRBV5-1,many,TGCGCCAGCAGCTTGGCGGGGGGGCAAGAGACCCAGTACTTC,CASSLAGGQETQYF